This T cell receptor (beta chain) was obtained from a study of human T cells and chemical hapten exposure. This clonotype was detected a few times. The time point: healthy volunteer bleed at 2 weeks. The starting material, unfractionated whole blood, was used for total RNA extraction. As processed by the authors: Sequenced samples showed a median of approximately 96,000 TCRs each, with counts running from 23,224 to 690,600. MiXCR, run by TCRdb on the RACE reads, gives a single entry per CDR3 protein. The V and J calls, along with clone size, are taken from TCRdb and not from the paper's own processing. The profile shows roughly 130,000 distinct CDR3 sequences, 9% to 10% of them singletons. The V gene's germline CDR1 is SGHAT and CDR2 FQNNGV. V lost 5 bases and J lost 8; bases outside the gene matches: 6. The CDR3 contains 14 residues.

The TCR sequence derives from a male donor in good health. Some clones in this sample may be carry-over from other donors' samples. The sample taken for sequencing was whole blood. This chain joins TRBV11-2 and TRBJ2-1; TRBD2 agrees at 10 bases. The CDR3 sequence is CASSLLAGRDEQFF. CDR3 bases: TGTGCCAGCAGCCTACTAGCGGGGCGGGATGAGCAGTTCTTC.